What follows is one T cell receptor beta chain and its context. The antigen remains unidentified. Primers included in the PCR were 60 Vbeta and 13 Jbeta primers. TCRdb keeps only in-frame clones here, not all; method: immunoSEQ multiplex PCR. The sample includes roughly 140,000 clones, almost 80% seen only once; the top ten take about 0.66%. This sample was included in a study of cytomegalovirus exposure and HLA in healthy donors. Study conclusions and caveats: Presence/absence analyses supposed approximately even sequencing depth among donors.

The germline gives CDR1 LGHNA, CDR2 YSLEER. The CDR3 runs to 17 residues. V trimming: 0 bases; J trimming: 4 bases; junction bases outside the gene matches: 8. The material sequenced was PBMCs. V gene TRBV4-3 combines with J gene TRBJ2-1, with TRBD1 identical over 8 bases. The sequence was obtained from a male donor in good health and CMV-seronegative. The CDR3 region has the DNA TGCGCCAGCAGCCAAGATCAGCCAGGGGGCGTTTACAATGAGCAGTTCTTC. Translation: CASSQDQPGGVYNEQFF.